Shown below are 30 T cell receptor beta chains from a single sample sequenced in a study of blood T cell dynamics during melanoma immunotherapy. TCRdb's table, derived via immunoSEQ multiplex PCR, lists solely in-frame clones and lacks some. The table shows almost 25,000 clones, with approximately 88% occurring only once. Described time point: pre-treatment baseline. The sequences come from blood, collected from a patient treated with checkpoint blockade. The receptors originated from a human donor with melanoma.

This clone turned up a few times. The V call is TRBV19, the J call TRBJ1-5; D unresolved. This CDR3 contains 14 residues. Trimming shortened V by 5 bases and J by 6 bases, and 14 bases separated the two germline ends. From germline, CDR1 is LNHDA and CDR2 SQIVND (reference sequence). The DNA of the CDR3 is TGTGCCAGTAGTGGTGAGGCGGGGTTTCAGCCCCAGCATTTT. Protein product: CASSGEAGFQPQHF.

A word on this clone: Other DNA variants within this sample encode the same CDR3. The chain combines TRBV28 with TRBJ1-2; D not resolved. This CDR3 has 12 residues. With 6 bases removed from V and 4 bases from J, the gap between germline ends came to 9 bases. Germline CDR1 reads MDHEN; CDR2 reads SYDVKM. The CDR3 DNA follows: TGTGCCAGCAGGCCAGGCGGCTATGGCTACACCTTC. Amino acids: CASRPGGYGYTF.

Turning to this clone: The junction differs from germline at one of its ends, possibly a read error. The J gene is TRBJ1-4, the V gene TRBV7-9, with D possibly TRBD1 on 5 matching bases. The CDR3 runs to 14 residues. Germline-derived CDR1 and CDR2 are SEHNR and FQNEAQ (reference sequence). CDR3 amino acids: CASPTGGRAKKLLF. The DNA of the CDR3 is TGTGCCAGCCCTACAGGTGGCCGGGCGAAAAAACTGCTTTTT.

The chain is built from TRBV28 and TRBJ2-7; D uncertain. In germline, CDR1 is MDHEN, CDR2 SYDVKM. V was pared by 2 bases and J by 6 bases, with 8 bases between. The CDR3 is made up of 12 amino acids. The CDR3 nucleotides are TGTGCCAGCAGTTTACCCGGTTTCGAGCAGTACTTC. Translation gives CASSLPGFEQYF.

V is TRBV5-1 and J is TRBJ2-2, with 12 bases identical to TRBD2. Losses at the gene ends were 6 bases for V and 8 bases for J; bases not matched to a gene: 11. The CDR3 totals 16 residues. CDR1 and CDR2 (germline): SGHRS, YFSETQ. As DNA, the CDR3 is TGCGCCAGCACCTTACCGACTAGCGGGAGCGCGGGGGAGCTGTTTTTT. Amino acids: CASTLPTSGSAGELFF.

CDR3 sequence: CASSSRGLAGGYNEQFF. CDR3 bases: TGTGCCAGCAGCTCCAGAGGGCTAGCGGGAGGCTACAATGAGCAGTTCTTC. The rearrangement links TRBV7-2 to TRBJ2-1; 11 bases line up with TRBD2. After removal of 4 bases from V and 3 bases from J, the junction contained 8 bases not matched to a gene. CDR3 length: 17 residues. Germline V gene lookup returns CDR1 SGHTA and CDR2 FQGNSA.

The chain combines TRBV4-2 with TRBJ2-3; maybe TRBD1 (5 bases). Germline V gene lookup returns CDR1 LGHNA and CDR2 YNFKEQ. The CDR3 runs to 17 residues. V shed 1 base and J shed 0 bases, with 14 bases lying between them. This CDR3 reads CASSQGGAIGSTDTQYF. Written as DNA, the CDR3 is TGTGCCAGCAGCCAAGGGGGCGCTATTGGTAGCACAGATACGCAGTATTTT.

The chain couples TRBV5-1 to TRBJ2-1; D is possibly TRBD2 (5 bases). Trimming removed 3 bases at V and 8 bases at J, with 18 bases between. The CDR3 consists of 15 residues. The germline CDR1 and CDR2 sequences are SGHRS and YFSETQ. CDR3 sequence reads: CASSYRGDGPHEQFF. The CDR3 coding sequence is TGCGCCAGCAGCTACCGGGGAGACGGTCCCCATGAGCAGTTCTTC.

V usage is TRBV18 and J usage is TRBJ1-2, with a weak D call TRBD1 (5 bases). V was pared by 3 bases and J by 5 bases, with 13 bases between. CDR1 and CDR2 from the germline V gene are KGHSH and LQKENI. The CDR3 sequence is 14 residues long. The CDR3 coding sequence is TGTGCCAGCTCACCCCTCGACAGCCAGTATGGCTACACCTTC. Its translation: CASSPLDSQYGYTF.

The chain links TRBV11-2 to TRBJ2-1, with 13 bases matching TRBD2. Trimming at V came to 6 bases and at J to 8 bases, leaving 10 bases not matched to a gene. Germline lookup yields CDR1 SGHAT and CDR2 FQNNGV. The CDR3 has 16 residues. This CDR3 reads CASSFWGLAGSDEQFF. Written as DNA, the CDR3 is TGTGCCAGCAGTTTCTGGGGACTAGCGGGGAGCGATGAGCAGTTCTTC.

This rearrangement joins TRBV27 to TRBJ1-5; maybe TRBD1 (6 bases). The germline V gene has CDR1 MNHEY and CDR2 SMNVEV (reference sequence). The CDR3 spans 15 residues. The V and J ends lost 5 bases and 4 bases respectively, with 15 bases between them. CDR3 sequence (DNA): TGTGCCAGCAGTACGTGGACAGTACCTAATCAGCCCCAGCATTTT. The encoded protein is CASSTWTVPNQPQHF.

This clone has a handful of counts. The CDR3 nucleotides read TGCGCCAGCAGCCAAGAAATTAGCGGGACTCGCGAGCAGTACTTC. Its translation: CASSQEISGTREQYF. The chain couples TRBV4-1 to TRBJ2-7, with TRBD2 matching 8 bases. Germline trimming cut 0 bases from V and 6 bases from J; bases unmatched to any gene: 7. There are 15 residues in the CDR3. The germline CDR1 and CDR2 sequences are MGHRA and YSYEKL.

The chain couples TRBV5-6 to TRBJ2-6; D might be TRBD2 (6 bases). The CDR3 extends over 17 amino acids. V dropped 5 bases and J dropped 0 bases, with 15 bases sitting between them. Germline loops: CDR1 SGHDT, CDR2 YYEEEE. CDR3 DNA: TGTGCCAGCAGGACCGGGACGGGACTCTCTGGGGCCAACGTCCTGACTTTC. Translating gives CASRTGTGLSGANVLTF. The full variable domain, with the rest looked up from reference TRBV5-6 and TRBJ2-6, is DAGVTQSPTHLIKTRGQQVTLRCSPKSGHDTVSWYQQALGQGPQFIFQYYEEEERQRGNFPDRFSGHQFPNYSSELNVNALLLGDSALYLCASRTGTGLSGANVLTFGAGSRLTVL.

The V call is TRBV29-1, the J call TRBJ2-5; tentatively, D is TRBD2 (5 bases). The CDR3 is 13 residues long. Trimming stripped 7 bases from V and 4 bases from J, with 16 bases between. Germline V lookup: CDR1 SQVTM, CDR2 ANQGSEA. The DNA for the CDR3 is TGCAGCGCCGAGGGTGAGGGCCGAGAGACCCAGTACTTC. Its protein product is CSAEGEGRETQYF.

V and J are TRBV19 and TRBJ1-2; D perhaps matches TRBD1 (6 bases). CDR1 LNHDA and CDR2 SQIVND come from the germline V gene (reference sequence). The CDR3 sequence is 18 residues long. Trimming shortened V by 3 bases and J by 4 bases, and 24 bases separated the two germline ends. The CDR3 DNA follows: TGTGCCAGTAGTATTGGGGGGGCAGGAAGAACGCTGGGCTATGGCTACACCTTC. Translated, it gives CASSIGGAGRTLGYGYTF.

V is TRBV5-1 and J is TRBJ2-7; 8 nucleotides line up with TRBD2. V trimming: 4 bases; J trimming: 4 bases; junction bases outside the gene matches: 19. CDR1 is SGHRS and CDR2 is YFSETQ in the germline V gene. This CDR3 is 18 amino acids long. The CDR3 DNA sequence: TGCGCCAGCAGCCGCACTGCTGCTATGAGCGGGAGAAAATACGAGCAGTACTTC. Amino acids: CASSRTAAMSGRKYEQYF.

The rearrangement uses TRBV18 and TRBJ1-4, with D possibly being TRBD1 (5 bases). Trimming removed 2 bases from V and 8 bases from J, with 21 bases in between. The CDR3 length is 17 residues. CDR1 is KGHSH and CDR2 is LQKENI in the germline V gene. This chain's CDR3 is CASSPSARGSEGEKLFF. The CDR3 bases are TGTGCCAGCTCACCATCCGCGAGGGGTTCTGAGGGAGAAAAACTGTTTTTT.

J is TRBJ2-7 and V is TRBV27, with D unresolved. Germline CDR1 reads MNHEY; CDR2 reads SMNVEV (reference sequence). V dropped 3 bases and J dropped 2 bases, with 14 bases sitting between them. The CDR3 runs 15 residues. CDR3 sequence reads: CASSFFPDRTYEQYF. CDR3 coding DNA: TGTGCCAGCAGTTTTTTTCCCGATCGGACCTACGAGCAGTACTTC.

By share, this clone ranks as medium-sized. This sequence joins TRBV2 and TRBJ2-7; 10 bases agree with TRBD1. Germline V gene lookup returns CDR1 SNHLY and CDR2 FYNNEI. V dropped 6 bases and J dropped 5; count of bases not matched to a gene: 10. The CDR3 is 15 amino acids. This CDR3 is CASRPTGTGDNEQYF. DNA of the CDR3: TGTGCCAGCAGACCCACCGGGACAGGGGACAACGAGCAGTACTTC.

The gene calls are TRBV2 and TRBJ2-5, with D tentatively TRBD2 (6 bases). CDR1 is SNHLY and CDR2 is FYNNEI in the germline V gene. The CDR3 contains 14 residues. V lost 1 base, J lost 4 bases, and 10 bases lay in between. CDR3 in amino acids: CASSEVGGIETQYF. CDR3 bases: TGTGCCAGCAGTGAAGTCGGCGGGATAGAGACCCAGTACTTC.

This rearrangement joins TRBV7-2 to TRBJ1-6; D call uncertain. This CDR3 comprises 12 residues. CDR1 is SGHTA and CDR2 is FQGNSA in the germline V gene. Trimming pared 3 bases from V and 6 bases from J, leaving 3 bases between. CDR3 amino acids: CASSFANSPLHF. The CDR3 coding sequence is TGTGCCAGCAGCTTTGCTAATTCACCCCTCCACTTT.

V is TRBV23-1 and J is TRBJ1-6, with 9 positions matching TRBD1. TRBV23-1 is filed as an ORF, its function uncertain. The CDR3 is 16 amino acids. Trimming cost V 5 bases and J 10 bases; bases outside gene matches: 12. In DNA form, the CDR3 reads TGCGCCAGCAGTTCCGGGGCGGGACAGGGCGACTCACCCCTCCACTTT. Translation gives CASSSGAGQGDSPLHF.

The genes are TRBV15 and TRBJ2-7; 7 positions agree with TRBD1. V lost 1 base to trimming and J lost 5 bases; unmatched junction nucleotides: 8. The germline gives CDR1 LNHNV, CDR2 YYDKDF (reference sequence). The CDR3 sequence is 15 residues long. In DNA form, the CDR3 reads TGTGCCACCAGCAGAGCGACAGGGAGAAGAGACGAGCAGTACTTC. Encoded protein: CATSRATGRRDEQYF.

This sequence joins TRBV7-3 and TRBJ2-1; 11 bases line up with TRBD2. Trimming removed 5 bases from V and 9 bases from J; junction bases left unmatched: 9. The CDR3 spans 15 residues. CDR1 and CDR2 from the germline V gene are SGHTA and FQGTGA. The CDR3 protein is CASSPTGLAVSEQFF. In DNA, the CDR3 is TGTGCCAGCAGCCCGACGGGACTAGCGGTCAGTGAGCAGTTCTTC.

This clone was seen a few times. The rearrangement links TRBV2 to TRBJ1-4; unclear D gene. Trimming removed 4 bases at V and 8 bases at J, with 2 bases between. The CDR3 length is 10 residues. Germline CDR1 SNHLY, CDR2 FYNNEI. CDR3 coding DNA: TGTGCCAGCAGTGGGGAAAAACTGTTTTTT. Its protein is CASSGEKLFF.

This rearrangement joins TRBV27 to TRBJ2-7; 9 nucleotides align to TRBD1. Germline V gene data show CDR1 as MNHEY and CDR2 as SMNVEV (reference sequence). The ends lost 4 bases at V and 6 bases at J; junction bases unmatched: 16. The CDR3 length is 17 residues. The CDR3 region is CASSYFTGTGMAPEQYF. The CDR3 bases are TGTGCCAGCAGTTACTTCACCGGGACAGGGATGGCTCCCGAGCAGTACTTC.

The CDR3 coding sequence is TGTGCCAGCTCACCAGAGGGGAACGTATACACCATATATTTT. It translates to CASSPEGNVYTIYF. The V gene is TRBV18, the J gene TRBJ1-3, with D maybe TRBD1 (5 bases). The V and J ends lost 2 bases and 8 bases respectively, with 13 bases between them. The germline V gene encodes CDR1 KGHSH and CDR2 LQKENI. This CDR3 contains 14 residues.

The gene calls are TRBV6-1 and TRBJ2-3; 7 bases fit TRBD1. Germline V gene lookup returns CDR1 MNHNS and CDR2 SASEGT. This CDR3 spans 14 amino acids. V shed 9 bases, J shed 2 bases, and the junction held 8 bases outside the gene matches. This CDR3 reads CASRQDRSTDTQYF. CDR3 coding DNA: TGTGCCAGTCGGCAGGACAGGTCCACAGATACGCAGTATTTT.

The CDR3 sequence: CASSDRGIPYEQYF. The DNA of the CDR3 is TGTGCCAGCAGTGACAGGGGGATACCCTACGAGCAGTACTTC. The rearrangement links TRBV27 to TRBJ2-7; 9 bases align to TRBD1. Losses at the gene ends were 5 bases for V and 2 bases for J; bases not matched to a gene: 4. The CDR3 runs to 14 residues. In germline, CDR1 is MNHEY, CDR2 SMNVEV (reference sequence).

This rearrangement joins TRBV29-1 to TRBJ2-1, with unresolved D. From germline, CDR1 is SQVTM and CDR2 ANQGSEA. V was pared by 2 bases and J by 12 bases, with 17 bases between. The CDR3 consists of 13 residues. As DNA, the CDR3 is TGCAGCGTTGAACCCGGTGGCTCCTTCGGGCAGTTCTTC. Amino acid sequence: CSVEPGGSFGQFF.